The 8 T cell receptor beta chains below come from one sample, sequenced in a study of T cell responses to AZD1222 COVID-19 vaccine. The table came from immunoSEQ multiplex PCR; TCRdb's copy has only in-frame clones and leaves some out. The data hold tens of thousands of clones, with 70% to 90% observed a single time. The sample in question was peripheral blood, obtained 28 days after the second AZD1222 dose. The receptors were sampled from an adult who received the AZD1222 COVID-19 vaccine.

The rearrangement uses TRBV6-2 or TRBV6-3 and TRBJ2-7; possible D gene TRBD2, 6 bases. Trimming took 2 bases from V and 0 from J, leaving 11 bases between them. Germline V lookup: CDR1 MNHEY, CDR2 SVGEGT. The CDR3 runs 15 residues. The CDR3 loop is CASSYGGLPSYEQYF. CDR3 nucleotide sequence: TGTGCCAGCAGTTACGGGGGACTGCCCTCCTACGAGCAGTACTTC.

This clone was counted a single time. This rearrangement joins TRBV30 to TRBJ2-5, with D tentatively TRBD2 (7 bases). This CDR3 has 13 residues. Trimming removed 6 bases from V and 4 bases from J, with 15 bases in between. Germline assignment: CDR1 GTSNPN and CDR2 SVGIG (reference sequence). The CDR3 region is CACPLRGGETQYF. The CDR3 DNA reads TGTGCCTGCCCTTTAAGGGGGGGAGAGACCCAGTACTTC.

The rearrangement uses TRBV5-1 and TRBJ2-5; D is possibly TRBD2 (5 bases). Trimming pared 2 bases from V and 3 bases from J, leaving 8 bases between. The CDR3 loop spans 13 amino acids. Germline V gene data show CDR1 as SGHRS and CDR2 as YFSETQ. CDR3 DNA: TGCGCCAGCAGCTTCGGGATCGAAGAGACCCAGTACTTC. This codes for CASSFGIEETQYF.

This clone was counted a single time. The chain uses TRBV5-4 and TRBJ1-3, with unresolved D. The CDR3 totals 16 residues. From germline, CDR1 is SGHNT and CDR2 YYREEE (reference sequence). The ends were cut back, 0 bases at V and 0 bases at J, with 10 bases in the middle. As DNA, the CDR3 is TGTGCCAGCAGCTTGGGGGCGGTCGGCTCTGGAAACACCATATATTTT. This encodes CASSLGAVGSGNTIYF. Filled out from reference TRBV5-4 and TRBJ1-3, the complete variable domain reads ETGVTQSPTHLIKTRGQQVTLRCSSQSGHNTVSWYQQALGQGPQFIFQYYREEENGRGNFPPRFSGLQFPNYSSELNVNALELDDSALYLCASSLGAVGSGNTIYFGEGSWLTVV.

J is TRBJ1-5 and V is TRBV4-1; 12 bases are a match to TRBD1. The CDR3 sequence is 17 residues long. The germline CDR1 and CDR2 sequences are MGHRA and YSYEKL. The ends lost 0 bases at V and 6 bases at J; junction bases unmatched: 6. For the CDR3, the DNA is TGCGCCAGCAGCCAAGAGTATGGGACAGGGGGCTTTCAGCCCCAGCATTTT. It is translated as CASSQEYGTGGFQPQHF.

J is TRBJ1-1 and V is TRBV3-1 (or the pseudogene TRBV3-2); maybe TRBD1 (6 bases). Per the germline V gene, CDR1 is LGHDT and CDR2 is YNNKEL (reference sequence). The CDR3 is made up of 14 amino acids. Trimming took 2 bases from V and 5 from J, leaving 12 bases between them. For the CDR3, the DNA is TGTGCCAGCAGCCAAAGGAGGGGGGGGACTGAAGCTTTCTTT. This encodes CASSQRRGGTEAFF.

The V and J genes are TRBV5-6 and TRBJ2-2; 8 bases are a match to TRBD1. The CDR3 contains 16 residues. V was pared by 2 bases and J by 2 bases, with 5 bases of the junction left unmatched. From germline, CDR1 is SGHDT and CDR2 YYEEEE. The CDR3 is CASSFPGGLNTGELFF. In DNA form, the CDR3 reads TGTGCCAGCAGCTTCCCAGGGGGCTTAAACACCGGGGAGCTGTTTTTT.

The V call is TRBV6-5, the J call TRBJ1-2; D may be TRBD1 (5 bases). V was shortened by 6 bases and J by 0 bases, with 8 bases between the two germline ends. CDR1 and CDR2 (germline): MNHEY, SVGAGI. The CDR3 extends over 13 amino acids. The CDR3, as DNA: TGTGCCAGCAGCTTAGGGGCTAACTATGGCTACACCTTC. Amino acid sequence: CASSLGANYGYTF.